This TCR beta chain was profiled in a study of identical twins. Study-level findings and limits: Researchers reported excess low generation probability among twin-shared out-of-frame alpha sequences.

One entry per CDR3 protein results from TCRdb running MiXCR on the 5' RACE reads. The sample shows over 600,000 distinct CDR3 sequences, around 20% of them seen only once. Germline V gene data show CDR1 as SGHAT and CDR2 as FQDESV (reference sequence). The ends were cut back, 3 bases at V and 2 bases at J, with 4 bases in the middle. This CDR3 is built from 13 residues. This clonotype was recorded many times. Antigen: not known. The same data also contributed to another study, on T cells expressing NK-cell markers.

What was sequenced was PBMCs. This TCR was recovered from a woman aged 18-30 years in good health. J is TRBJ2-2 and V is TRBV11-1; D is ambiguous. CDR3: CASSFVNTGELFF. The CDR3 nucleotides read TGTGCCAGCAGCTTCGTTAACACCGGGGAGCTGTTTTTT.